This T cell receptor beta chain was obtained from a study of T cell responses to AZD1222 COVID-19 vaccine. The germline CDR1 and CDR2 sequences are MDHEN and SYDVKM. V lost 7 bases and J lost 0, with 16 bases in between. The CDR3 extends over 16 amino acids. Sequencing used immunoSEQ multiplex PCR; TCRdb keeps in-frame clones, though not all of them. This sample has some 180,000 clones; 90% to 95% occur once, and the top ten carry less than 2%. V usage is TRBV28 and J usage is TRBJ1-5; D perhaps matches TRBD1 (6 bases). The source of this sequence is an adult who received the AZD1222 COVID-19 vaccine. Specimen: peripheral blood, collected 28 days after the second AZD1222 dose. CDR3 nucleotides: TGTGCCAGCAATGAGGGGGAGGTCCATAGCAATCAGCCCCAGCATTTT. Translated: CASNEGEVHSNQPQHF.